Reported below is one TCR beta chain. In its sample, this clone was seen once. This receptor's antigen is unknown. No base-level quality is on record; no much larger clone is a single base apart. CD4+CD127+ cells were sorted as the conventional CD4 T cell population. AIRE-deficient patients had APECED syndrome. Sorting of Tconv and Treg cells intended for TCRbeta sequencing was performed on a FACSAria flow cytometer. Sorted cells were collected in 5-ml round-bottom polystyrene tubes, and dry cell pellets were stored frozen at -80 degrees C prior to sequencing. The immunoSEQ platform was used to sequence the TCRbeta chains. As for how the authors treated the data: When conventional T cell repertoires were pooled, 1x10^5 or so distinct in-frame TCRbeta sequences were obtained from patients and about 140,000 from healthy donors. Treg TCRbeta sequences found in two or more individuals were classed as public, and these public Treg TCRbeta sequences were then looked for in Tconv repertoires. Differences between groups were assessed by Mann-Whitney U tests with Bonferroni-Dunn correction in GraphPad Prism 7.03. This is the immuneACCESS table as TCRdb keeps it, with only in-frame sequences that have V and J called. A part of the clones is gone; compared with another copy, unresolved V genes explain less than half, and the rest is unexplained. V and J calls and clone size follow that table, whereas D and trimming were derived from the DNA. This sample gives fewer than 30,000 clones in total; about 96% of them show up just once. The ten largest clones take up 0.2% to 0.25% of the sample.

Via the germline V gene (reference sequence), CDR1 is SGHNT and CDR2 YYREEE. The CDR3 holds 14 amino acids from the cysteine to the phenylalanine. The only DNA kept is the CDR3, 42 bases in frame from the first base. Trimmed from V: 4 bases; trimmed from J: 5 bases; junction bases lacking a gene match: 5. These data come from a study of B cell selection in AIRE deficiency (dated by TCRdb to about 2019). Broadly, across the study: Researchers compared TCRbeta repertoires of sorted blood CD4+ conventional T cells and regulatory T cells in AIRE-deficient patients with those in healthy controls. The TCR-sequenced cohort comprised about five AIRE-deficient APECED patients and about five healthy control donors. Overall results and qualifications from the work: In AIRE-deficient patients, Tconv and Treg cells had TCRBV gene usage, CDR3 length and TCR diversity comparable to those in healthy donors. Only TCRbeta chains were sequenced, and approximately 35% of shared healthy-donor Treg sequences were also present in healthy Tconv cells, possibly due to differing TCRalpha chains. Shared Treg sequences had shorter CDR3s, reflecting a bias toward rearrangements with few non-templated nucleotide insertions. Around 31% of the Treg TCRbeta sequences shared among healthy donors turned up in patient Tconv cells, suggesting that Treg-biased clones are diverted into the Tconv compartment. Among fewer than 4,500 shared Treg TCRbeta sequences, around 30% were shared exclusively among healthy donors and about 8.4% exclusively among patients, which suggests that Treg selection is less efficient in the absence of AIRE.

The chain is assembled from TRBV5-4 and TRBJ1-2, with 10 bases aligning to TRBD1. The sequence derives from a human donor with AIRE deficiency. Sample: conventional CD4+ T cells sorted from PBMCs. The CDR3 protein: CASSGQGGGYGYTF. The nucleotide sequence reads as follows: TGTGCCAGCAGCGGACAGGGGGGAGGGTATGGCTACACCTTC.